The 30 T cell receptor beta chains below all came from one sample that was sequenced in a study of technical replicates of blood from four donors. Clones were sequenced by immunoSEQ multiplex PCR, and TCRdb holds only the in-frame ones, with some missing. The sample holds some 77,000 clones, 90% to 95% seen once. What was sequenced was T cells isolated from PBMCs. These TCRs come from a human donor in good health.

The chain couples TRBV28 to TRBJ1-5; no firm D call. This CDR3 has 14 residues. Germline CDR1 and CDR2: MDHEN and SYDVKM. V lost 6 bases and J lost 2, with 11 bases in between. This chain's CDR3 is CASSPWRGNQPQHF. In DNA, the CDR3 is TGTGCCAGCAGCCCTTGGAGAGGCAATCAGCCCCAGCATTTT.

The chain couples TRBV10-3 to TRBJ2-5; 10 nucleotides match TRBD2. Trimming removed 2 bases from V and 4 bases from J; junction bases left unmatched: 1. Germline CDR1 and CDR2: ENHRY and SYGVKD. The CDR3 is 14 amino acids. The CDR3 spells CAISERLAGETQYF. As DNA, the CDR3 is TGTGCCATCAGTGAGCGACTAGCGGGAGAGACCCAGTACTTC.

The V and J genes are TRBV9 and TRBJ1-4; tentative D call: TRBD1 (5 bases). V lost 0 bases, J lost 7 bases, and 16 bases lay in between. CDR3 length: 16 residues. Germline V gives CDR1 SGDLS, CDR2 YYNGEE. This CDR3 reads CASSVDVGVSGEKLFF. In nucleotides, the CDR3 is TGTGCCAGCAGCGTAGACGTAGGGGTATCCGGTGAAAAACTGTTTTTT.

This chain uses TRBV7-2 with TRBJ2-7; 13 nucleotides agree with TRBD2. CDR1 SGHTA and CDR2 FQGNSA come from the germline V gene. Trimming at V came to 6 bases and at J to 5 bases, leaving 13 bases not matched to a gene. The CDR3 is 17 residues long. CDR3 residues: CASRITALAGGAHEQYF. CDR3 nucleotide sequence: TGTGCCAGCAGGATTACCGCACTAGCGGGAGGGGCCCACGAGCAGTACTTC.

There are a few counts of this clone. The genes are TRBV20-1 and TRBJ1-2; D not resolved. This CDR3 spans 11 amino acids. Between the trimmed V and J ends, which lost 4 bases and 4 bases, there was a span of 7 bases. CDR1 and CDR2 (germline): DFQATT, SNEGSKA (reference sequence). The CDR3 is CSANRGYGYTF. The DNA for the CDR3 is TGCAGTGCTAATCGGGGCTATGGCTACACCTTC.

The CDR3 DNA reads as TGTGCCAGTAGTCTGGGGACAGGGTTAACCGGGGAGCTGTTTTTT. Its translation: CASSLGTGLTGELFF. The chain joins TRBV19 to TRBJ2-2; TRBD1 aligns across 9 bases. The CDR3 is 15 residues long. Germline V gene sequence: CDR1 LNHDA, CDR2 SQIVND (reference sequence). V trimming: 5 bases; J trimming: 5 bases; junction bases outside the gene matches: 6.

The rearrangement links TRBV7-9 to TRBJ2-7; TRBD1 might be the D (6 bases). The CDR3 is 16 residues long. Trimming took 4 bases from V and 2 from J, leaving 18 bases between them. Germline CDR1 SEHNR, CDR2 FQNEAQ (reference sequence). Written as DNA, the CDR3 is TGTGCCAGCAGCTATTCCGGACAGCGCCATCCCTACGAGCAGTACTTC. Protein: CASSYSGQRHPYEQYF.

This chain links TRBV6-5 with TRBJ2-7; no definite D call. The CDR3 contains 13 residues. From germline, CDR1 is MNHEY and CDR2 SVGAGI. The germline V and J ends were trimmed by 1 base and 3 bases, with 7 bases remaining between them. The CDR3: CASSYYGGYEQYF. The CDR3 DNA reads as TGTGCCAGCAGTTACTATGGCGGCTACGAGCAGTACTTC.

The CDR3 protein is CASSEERGETEAFF. The CDR3 nucleotides are TGTGCCAGCAGTGAAGAAAGGGGCGAGACTGAAGCTTTCTTT. The chain employs TRBV6-1 and TRBJ1-1; D is perhaps TRBD1 (5 bases). Germline assignment: CDR1 MNHNS and CDR2 SASEGT. The CDR3 is 14 residues long. Trimming removed 1 base at V and 5 bases at J, with 11 bases between.

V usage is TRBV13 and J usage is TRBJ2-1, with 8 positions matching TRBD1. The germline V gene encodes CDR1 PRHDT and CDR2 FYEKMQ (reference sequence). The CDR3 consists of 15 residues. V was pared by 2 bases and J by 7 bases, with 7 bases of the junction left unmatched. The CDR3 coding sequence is TGTGCCAGCAGCTTACATGGACAGGGTGTAAATGAGCAGTTCTTC. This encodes CASSLHGQGVNEQFF.

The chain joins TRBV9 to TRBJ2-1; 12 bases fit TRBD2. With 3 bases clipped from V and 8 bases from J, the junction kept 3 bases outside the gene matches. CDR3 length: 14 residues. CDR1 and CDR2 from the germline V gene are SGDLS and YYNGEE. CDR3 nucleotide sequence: TGTGCCAGCAGCGCTAGCGGGAGGGTCGATGAGCAGTTCTTC. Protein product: CASSASGRVDEQFF. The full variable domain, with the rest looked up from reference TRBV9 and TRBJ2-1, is DSGVTQTPKHLITATGQRVTLRCSPRSGDLSVYWYQQSLDQGLQFLIQYYNGEERAKGNILERFSAQQFPDLHSELNLSSLELGDSALYFCASSASGRVDEQFFGPGTRLTVL.

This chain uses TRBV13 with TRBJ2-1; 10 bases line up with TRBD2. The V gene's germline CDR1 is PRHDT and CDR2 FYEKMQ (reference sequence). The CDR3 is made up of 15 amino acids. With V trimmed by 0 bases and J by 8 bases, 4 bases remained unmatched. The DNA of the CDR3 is TGTGCCAGCAGCTTAGGACCTAGCGGGAGTTATGAGCAGTTCTTC. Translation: CASSLGPSGSYEQFF.

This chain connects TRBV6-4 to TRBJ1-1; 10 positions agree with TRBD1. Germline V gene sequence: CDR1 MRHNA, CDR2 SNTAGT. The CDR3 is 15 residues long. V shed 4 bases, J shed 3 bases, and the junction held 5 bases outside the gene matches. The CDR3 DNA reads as TGTGCCAGCAGTGGATCCGGGACAGGGGACACTGAAGCTTTCTTT. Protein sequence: CASSGSGTGDTEAFF.

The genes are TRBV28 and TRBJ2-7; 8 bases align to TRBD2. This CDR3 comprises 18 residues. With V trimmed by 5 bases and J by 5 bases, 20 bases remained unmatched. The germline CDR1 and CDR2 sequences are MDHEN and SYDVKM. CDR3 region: CASSPPYPPGGGRDEQYF. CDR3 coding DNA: TGTGCCAGCAGTCCCCCCTATCCCCCGGGAGGGGGACGTGACGAGCAGTACTTC. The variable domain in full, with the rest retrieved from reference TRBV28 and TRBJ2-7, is DVKVTQSSRYLVKRTGEKVFLECVQDMDHENMFWYRQDPGLGLRLIYFSYDVKMKEKGDIPEGYSVSREKKERFSLILESASTNQTSMYLCASSPPYPPGGGRDEQYFGPGTRLTVT.

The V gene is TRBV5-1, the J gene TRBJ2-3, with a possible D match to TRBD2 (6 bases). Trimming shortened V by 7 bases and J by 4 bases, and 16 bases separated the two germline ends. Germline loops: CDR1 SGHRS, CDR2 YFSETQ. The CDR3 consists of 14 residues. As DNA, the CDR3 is TGCGCCAGCTCGGAGGGACCTACTTCAGATACGCAGTATTTT. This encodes CASSEGPTSDTQYF. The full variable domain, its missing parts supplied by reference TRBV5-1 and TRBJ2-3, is KAGVTQTPRYLIKTRGQQVTLSCSPISGHRSVSWYQQTPGQGLQFLFEYFSETQRNKGNFPGRFSGRQFSNSRSEMNVSTLELGDSALYLCASSEGPTSDTQYFGPGTRLTVL.

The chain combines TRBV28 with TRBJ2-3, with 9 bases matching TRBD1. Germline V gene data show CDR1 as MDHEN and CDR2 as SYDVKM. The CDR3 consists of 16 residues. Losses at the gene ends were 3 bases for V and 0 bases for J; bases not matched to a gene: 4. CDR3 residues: CASSFTGQGSTDTQYF. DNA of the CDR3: TGTGCCAGCAGTTTTACGGGACAGGGAAGCACAGATACGCAGTATTTT.

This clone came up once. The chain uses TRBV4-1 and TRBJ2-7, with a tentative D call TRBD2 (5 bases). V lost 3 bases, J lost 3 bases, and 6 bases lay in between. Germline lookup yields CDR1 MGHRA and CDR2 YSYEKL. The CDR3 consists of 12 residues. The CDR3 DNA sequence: TGCGCCAGCAGCCACGCGGGCTACGAGCAGTACTTC. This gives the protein CASSHAGYEQYF.

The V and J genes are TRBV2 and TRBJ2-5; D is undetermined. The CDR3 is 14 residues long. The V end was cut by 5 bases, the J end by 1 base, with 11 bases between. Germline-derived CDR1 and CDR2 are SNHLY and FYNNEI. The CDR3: CASSRRRPQETQYF. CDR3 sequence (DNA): TGTGCCAGCAGTAGAAGGAGACCCCAAGAGACCCAGTACTTC.

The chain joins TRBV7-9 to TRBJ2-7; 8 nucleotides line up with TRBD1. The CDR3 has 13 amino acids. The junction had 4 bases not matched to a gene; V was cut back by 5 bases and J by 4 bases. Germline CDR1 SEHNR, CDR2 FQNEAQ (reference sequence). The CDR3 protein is CASSPGQVYEQYF. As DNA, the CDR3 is TGTGCCAGCAGCCCGGGACAGGTGTACGAGCAGTACTTC.

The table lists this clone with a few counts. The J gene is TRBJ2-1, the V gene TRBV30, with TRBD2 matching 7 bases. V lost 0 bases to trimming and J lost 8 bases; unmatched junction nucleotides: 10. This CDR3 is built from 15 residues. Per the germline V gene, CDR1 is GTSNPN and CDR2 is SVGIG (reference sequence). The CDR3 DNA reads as TGTGCCTGGAGTGTACGGGCGGGAGATAAGGATGAGCAGTTCTTC. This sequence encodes CAWSVRAGDKDEQFF.

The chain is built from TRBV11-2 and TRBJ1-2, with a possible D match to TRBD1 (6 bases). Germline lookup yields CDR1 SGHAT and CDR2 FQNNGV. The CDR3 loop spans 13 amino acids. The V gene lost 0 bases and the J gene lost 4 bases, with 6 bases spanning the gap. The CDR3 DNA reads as TGTGCCAGCAGCTTAGAAGGGGGCTATGGCTACACCTTC. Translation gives CASSLEGGYGYTF.

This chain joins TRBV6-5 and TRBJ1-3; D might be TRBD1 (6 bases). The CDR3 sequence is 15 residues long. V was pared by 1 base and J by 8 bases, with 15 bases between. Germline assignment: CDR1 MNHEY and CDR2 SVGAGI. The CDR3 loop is CASSYFGTPGDTIYF. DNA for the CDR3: TGTGCCAGCAGTTACTTCGGGACACCCGGAGACACCATATATTTT.

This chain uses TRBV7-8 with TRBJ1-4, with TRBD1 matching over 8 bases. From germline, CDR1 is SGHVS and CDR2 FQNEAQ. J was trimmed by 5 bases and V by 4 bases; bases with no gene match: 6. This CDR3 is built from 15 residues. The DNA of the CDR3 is TGTGCCAGCAGCTCCGGACAGGGATTAAATGAAAAACTGTTTTTT. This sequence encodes CASSSGQGLNEKLFF. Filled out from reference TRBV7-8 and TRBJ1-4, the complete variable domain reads GAGVSQSPRYKVAKRGQDVALRCDPISGHVSLFWYQQALGQGPEFLTYFQNEAQLDKSGLPSDRFFAERPEGSVSTLKIQRTQQEDSAVYLCASSSGQGLNEKLFFGSGTQLSVL.

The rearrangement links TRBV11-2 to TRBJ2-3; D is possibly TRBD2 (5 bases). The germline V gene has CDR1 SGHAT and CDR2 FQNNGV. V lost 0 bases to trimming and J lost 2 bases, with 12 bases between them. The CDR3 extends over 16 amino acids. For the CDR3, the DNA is TGTGCCAGCAGCTTAGATCGTGACTACGACACAGATACGCAGTATTTT. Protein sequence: CASSLDRDYDTDTQYF.

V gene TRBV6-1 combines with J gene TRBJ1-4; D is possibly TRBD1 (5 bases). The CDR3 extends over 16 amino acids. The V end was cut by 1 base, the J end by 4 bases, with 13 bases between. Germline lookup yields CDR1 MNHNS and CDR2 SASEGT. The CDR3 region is CASSEVGAASNEKLFF. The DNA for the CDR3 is TGTGCCAGCAGTGAAGTTGGGGCAGCCAGTAATGAAAAACTGTTTTTT.

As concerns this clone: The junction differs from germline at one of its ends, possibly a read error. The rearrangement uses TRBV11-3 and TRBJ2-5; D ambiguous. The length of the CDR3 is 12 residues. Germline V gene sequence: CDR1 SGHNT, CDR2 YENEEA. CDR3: CASSKSKEAQYF. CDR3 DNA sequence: TGTGCCAGCAGCAAGAGTAAAGAGGCCCAGTACTTC.

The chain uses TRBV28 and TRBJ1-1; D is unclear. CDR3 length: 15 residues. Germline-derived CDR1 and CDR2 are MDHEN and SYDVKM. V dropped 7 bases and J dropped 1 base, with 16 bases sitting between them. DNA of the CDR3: TGTGCCAGCATCCCCCCTGGAGGGAAGAACACTGAAGCTTTCTTT. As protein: CASIPPGGKNTEAFF.

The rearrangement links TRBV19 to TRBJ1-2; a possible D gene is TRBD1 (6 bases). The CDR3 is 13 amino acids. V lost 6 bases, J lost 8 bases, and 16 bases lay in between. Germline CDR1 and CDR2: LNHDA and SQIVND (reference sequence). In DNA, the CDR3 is TGTGCCAGTAGCCTGCGGGGGCAGGACGGCTACACCTTC. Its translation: CASSLRGQDGYTF.

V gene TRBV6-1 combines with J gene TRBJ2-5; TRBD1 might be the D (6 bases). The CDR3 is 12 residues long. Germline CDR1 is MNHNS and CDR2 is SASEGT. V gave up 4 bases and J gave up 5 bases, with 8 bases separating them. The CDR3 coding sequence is TGTGCCAGCAGTGGGGGGCTGGAGACCCAGTACTTC. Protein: CASSGGLETQYF.

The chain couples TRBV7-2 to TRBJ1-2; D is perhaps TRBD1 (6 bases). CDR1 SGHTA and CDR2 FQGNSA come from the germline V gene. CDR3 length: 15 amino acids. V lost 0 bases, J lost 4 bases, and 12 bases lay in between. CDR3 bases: TGTGCCAGCAGCTTAGCCCCTACAGGGCCCTATGGCTACACCTTC. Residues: CASSLAPTGPYGYTF.